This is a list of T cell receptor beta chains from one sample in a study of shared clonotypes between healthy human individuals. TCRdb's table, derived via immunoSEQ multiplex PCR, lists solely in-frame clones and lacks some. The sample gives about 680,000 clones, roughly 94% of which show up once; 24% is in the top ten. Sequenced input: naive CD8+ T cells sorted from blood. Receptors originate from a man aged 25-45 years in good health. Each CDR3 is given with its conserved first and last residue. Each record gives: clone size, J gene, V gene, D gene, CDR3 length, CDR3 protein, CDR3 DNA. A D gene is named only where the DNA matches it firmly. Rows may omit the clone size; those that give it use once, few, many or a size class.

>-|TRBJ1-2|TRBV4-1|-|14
CASSPKGEAGGYTF
TGCGCCAGCAGCCCGAAGGGGGAGGCCGGGGGCTACACCTTC
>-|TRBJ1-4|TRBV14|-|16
CASSQPWTTGSEKLFF
TGTGCCAGCAGCCAACCCTGGACCACTGGGTCTGAAAAACTGTTTTTT
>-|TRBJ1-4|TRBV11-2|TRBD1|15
CASRNPGGTNEKLFF
TGTGCCAGCAGAAACCCAGGGGGCACTAATGAAAAACTGTTTTTT
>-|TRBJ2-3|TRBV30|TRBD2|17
CAWSVPEGGRVADTQYF
TGTGCCTGGAGTGTACCGGAAGGCGGGAGGGTCGCCGATACGCAGTATTTT
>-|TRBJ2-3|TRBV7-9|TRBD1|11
CASSLGQGPYF
TGTGCCAGCAGCTTAGGACAGGGCCCGTATTTT
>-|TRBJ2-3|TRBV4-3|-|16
CASSQDRGRSADTQYF
TGCGCCAGCAGCCAAGATCGGGGGAGGAGTGCAGATACGCAGTATTTT
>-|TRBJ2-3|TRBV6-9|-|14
CASSVGLVTDTQYF
TGTGCCAGCAGTGTCGGACTGGTCACAGATACGCAGTATTTT
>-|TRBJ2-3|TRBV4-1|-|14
CASSQVEITDTQYF
TGCGCCAGCAGCCAAGTTGAGATCACAGATACGCAGTATTTT
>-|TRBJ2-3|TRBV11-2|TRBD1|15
CASSPDRGITDTQYF
TGTGCCAGCAGCCCAGACAGGGGCATAACAGATACGCAGTATTTT
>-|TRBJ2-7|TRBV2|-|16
CASSLNSDTHSYEQYF
TGTGCCAGCAGCCTTAACTCGGACACCCACTCCTACGAGCAGTACTTC
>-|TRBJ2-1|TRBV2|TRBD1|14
CASSSGQEMFEQFF
TGTGCCAGCAGTTCGGGACAGGAGATGTTCGAGCAGTTCTTC
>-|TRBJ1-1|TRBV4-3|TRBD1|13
CASSQGQGTEAFF
TGCGCCAGCAGCCAAGGACAGGGAACTGAAGCTTTCTTT
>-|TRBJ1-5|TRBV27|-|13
CASSLSRDQPQHF
TGTGCCAGCAGTTTATCGAGGGATCAGCCCCAGCATTTT
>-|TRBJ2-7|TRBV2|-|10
CASRGNEQYF
TGTGCCAGCCGAGGCAACGAGCAGTACTTC
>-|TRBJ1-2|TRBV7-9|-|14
CASSLLPEPHGYTF
TGTGCCAGCAGCTTACTTCCCGAACCCCATGGCTACACCTTC
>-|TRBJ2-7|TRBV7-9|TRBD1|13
CASSSPGGYEQYF
TGTGCCAGCAGCTCGCCAGGGGGCTACGAGCAGTACTTC
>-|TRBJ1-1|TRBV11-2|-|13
CASSSGTNTEAFF
TGTGCCAGCAGCTCGGGGACGAACACTGAAGCTTTCTTT
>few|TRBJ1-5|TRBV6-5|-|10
CASPGRPQHF
TGTGCCAGTCCAGGTAGGCCCCAGCATTTT
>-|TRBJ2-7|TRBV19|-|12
CASSNDPAEQYF
TGTGCCAGTAGTAACGACCCGGCCGAGCAGTACTTC
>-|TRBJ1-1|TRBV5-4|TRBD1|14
CASSWGQGDTEAFF
TGTGCCAGCAGCTGGGGACAGGGTGACACTGAAGCTTTCTTT
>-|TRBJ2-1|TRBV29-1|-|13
CSVEGGNYNEQFF
TGCAGCGTTGAAGGTGGAAACTACAATGAGCAGTTCTTC
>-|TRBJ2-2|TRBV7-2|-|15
CASSFDHPNTGELFF
TGTGCCAGCAGCTTTGACCATCCGAACACCGGGGAGCTGTTTTTT
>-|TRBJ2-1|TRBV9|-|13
CASSVGMHNEQFF
TGTGCCAGCAGCGTCGGGATGCACAATGAGCAGTTCTTC
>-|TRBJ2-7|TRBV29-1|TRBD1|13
CSVRDRSSYEQYF
TGCAGCGTTCGGGACAGGAGCTCCTACGAGCAGTACTTC
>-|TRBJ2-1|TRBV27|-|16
CASSASSALPYNEQFF
TGTGCCAGCAGCGCCTCTTCGGCCCTTCCCTACAATGAGCAGTTCTTC
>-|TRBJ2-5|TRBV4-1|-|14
CASSQGWGQETQYF
TGCGCCAGCAGCCAAGGTTGGGGCCAAGAGACCCAGTACTTC
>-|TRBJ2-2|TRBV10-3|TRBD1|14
CAISEATGSGELFF
TGTGCCATCAGTGAGGCGACAGGGTCCGGGGAGCTGTTTTTT
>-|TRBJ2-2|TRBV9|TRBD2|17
CASSVGLAGERIGELFF
TGTGCCAGCAGCGTAGGGCTAGCGGGAGAAAGGATCGGGGAGCTGTTTTTT
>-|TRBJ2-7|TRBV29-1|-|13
CSVVPGASYEQYF
TGCAGCGTTGTGCCCGGGGCCTCCTACGAGCAGTACTTC
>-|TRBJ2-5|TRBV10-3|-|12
CATSGEWETQYF
TGTGCCACCTCAGGGGAGTGGGAGACCCAGTACTTC
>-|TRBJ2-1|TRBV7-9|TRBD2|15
CASSRLAGVDNEQFF
TGTGCCAGCAGCCGCTTAGCGGGAGTCGACAATGAGCAGTTCTTC
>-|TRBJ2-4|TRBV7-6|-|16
CASSSVGEAVKNIQYF
TGTGCCAGCAGCTCCGTCGGGGAGGCTGTGAAAAACATTCAGTACTTC
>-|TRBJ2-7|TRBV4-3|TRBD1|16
CASSQGKGGARYEQYF
TGCGCCAGCAGCCAAGGAAAAGGGGGCGCGAGATACGAGCAGTACTTC
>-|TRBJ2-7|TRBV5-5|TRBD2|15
CASSFVAGGLTEQYF
TGTGCCAGCAGCTTCGTAGCGGGAGGACTAACAGAGCAGTACTTC
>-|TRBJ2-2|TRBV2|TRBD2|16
CASSPSSGRGTGELFF
TGTGCCAGCAGCCCTTCTAGCGGGAGAGGTACCGGGGAGCTGTTTTTT
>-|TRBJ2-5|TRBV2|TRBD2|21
CASSEGLPGQGTSGRLETQYF
TGTGCCAGCAGTGAGGGGTTACCGGGACAGGGGACTAGCGGGAGGTTGGAGACCCAGTACTTC
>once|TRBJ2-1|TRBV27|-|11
CASSRGDEQFF
TGTGCCAGTAGCAGGGGGGATGAGCAGTTCTTC
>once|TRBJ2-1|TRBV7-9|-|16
CASSLVPGRGNNEQFF
TGTGCCAGCAGCTTAGTTCCAGGTCGAGGGAACAATGAGCAGTTCTTC
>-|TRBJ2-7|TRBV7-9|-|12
CAIAVLSYEQYF
TGTGCCATCGCCGTACTCTCCTACGAGCAGTACTTC
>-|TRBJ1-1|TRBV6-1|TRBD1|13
CASRGQGYTEAFF
TGTGCCAGCCGCGGACAGGGCTACACTGAAGCTTTCTTT
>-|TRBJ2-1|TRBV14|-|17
CASSQDDTVWLVAPPFF
TGTGCCAGCAGCCAAGATGACACCGTGTGGCTAGTTGCCCCCCCGTTCTTC
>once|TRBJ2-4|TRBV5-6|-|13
CASTGLAKNIQYF
TGTGCCAGCACGGGTCTAGCCAAAAACATTCAGTACTTC
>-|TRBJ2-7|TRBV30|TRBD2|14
CAWSLVGGAYEQYF
TGTGCCTGGAGTCTTGTTGGGGGGGCCTACGAGCAGTACTTC
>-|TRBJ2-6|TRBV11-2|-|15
CASSPGTSGANVLTF
TGTGCCAGCAGCCCTGGGACCTCTGGGGCCAACGTCCTGACTTTC
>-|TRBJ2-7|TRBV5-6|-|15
CASSRGRGENYEQYF
TGTGCCAGCAGCAGAGGAAGGGGGGAGAACTACGAGCAGTACTTC
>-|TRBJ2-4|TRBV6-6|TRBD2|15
CASSSTSLLLNIQYF
TGTGCCAGCAGTTCGACTAGCTTGTTGTTGAACATTCAGTACTTC
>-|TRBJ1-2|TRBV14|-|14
CASSPTGFHYGYTF
TGTGCCAGCAGCCCTACAGGATTTCACTATGGCTACACCTTC
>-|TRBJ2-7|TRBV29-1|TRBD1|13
CSAEDRVSYEQYF
TGCAGCGCAGAAGACAGGGTCTCCTACGAGCAGTACTTC
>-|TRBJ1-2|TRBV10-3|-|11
CAISVLGGYTF
TGTGCCATCAGTGTCCTTGGGGGCTACACCTTC
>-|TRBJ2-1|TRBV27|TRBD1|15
CASSSGTAQYNEQFF
TGTGCCAGCAGTTCCGGGACAGCTCAATACAATGAGCAGTTCTTC
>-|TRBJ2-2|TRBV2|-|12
CASLENTGELFF
TGTGCCAGCCTAGAGAACACCGGGGAGCTGTTTTTT
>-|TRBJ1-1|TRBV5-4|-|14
CASSYSGANTEAFF
TGTGCCAGCAGCTACTCGGGAGCGAACACTGAAGCTTTCTTT
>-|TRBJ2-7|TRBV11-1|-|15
CASSLESSSSYEQYF
TGTGCCAGCAGCTTAGAATCTTCCAGCTCCTACGAGCAGTACTTC
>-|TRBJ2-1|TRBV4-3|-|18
CASSHDLLGVKIDNEQFF
TGCGCCAGCAGCCATGACCTTTTAGGAGTAAAGATTGACAATGAGCAGTTCTTC
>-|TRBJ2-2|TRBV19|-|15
CASTMLRGGTGELFF
TGTGCCAGTACCATGCTTCGGGGTGGCACCGGGGAGCTGTTTTTT
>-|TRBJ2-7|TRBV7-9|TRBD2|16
CASSLGSGEGKYEQYF
TGTGCCAGCAGCTTAGGAAGCGGGGAGGGCAAGTACGAGCAGTACTTC
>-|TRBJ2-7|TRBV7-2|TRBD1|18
CASSSRGQGGPSSYEQYF
TGTGCCAGCAGCTCAAGGGGACAGGGGGGCCCAAGCTCCTACGAGCAGTACTTC
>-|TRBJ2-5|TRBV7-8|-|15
CASSLGAGGQETQYF
TGTGCCAGCAGCTTAGGGGCGGGCGGCCAAGAGACCCAGTACTTC
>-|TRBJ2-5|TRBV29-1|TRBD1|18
CSVEGRWTGGDPQETQYF
TGCAGCGTTGAAGGAAGGTGGACAGGGGGCGATCCCCAAGAGACCCAGTACTTC
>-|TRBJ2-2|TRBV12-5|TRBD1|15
CASGSATGGIGELFF
TGTGCTAGTGGTTCTGCGACAGGGGGCATCGGGGAGCTGTTTTTT